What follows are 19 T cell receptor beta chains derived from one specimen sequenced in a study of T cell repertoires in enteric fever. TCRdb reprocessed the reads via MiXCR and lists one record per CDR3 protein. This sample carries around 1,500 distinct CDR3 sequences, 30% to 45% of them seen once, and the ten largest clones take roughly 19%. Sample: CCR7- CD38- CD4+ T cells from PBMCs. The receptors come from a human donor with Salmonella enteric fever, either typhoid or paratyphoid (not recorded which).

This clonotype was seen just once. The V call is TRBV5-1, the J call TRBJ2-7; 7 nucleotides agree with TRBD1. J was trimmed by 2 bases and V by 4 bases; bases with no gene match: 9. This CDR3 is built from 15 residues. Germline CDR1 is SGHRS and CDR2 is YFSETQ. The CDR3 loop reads CASSHGTAKTYEQYF. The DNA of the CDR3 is TGCGCCAGCAGCCACGGGACAGCAAAAACCTACGAGCAGTACTTC.

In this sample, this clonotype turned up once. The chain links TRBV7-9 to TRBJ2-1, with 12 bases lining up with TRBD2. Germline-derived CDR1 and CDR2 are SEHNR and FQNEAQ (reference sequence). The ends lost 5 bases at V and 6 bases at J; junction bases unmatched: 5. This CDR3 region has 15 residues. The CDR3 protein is CASSELGLAGNEQFF. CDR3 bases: TGTGCCAGCAGCGAACTGGGACTAGCGGGCAATGAGCAGTTCTTC.

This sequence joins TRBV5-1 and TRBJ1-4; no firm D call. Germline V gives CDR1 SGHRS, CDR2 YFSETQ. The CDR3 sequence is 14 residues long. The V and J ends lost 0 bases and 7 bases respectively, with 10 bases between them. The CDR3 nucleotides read TGCGCCAGCAGCTTGGATGGGATTAGTGAAAAACTGTTTTTT. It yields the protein CASSLDGISEKLFF.

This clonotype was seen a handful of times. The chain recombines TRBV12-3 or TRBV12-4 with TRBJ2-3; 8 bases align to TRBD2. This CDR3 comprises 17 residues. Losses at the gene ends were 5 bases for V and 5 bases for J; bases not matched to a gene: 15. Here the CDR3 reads CASSPTQAGAIIDTQYF. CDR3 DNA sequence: TGTGCCAGCAGTCCAACCCAAGCGGGAGCCATAATAGATACGCAGTATTTT.

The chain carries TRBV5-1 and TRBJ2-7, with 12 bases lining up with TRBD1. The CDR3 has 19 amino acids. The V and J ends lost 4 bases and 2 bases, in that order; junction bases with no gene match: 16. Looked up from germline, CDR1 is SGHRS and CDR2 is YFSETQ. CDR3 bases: TGCGCCAGCAGCCGCCCGGGACAGGGGGCAGGACATGACCCCTACGAGCAGTACTTC. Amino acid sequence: CASSRPGQGAGHDPYEQYF.

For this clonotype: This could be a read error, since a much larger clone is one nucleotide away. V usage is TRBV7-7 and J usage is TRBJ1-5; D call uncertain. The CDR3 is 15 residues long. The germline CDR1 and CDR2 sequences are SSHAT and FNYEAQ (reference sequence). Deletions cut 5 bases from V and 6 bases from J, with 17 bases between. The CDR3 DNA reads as TGTGCCAGCAGCCTCCGTTTTGGGCAAGGTCAGCCCCAGCATTTT. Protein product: CASSLRFGQGQPQHF.

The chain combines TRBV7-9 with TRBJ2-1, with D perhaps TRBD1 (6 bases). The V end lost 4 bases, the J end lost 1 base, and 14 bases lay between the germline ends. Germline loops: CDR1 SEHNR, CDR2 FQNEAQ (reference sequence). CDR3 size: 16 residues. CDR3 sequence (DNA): TGTGCCAGCAGCTGGCTAGGGGGTAAATCCTACAATGAGCAGTTCTTC. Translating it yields CASSWLGGKSYNEQFF.

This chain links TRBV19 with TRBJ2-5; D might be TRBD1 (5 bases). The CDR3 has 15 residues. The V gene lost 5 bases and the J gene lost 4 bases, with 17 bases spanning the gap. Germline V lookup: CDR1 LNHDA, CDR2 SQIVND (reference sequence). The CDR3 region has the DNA TGTGCCAGTAGTTCCGGCAGGGTAGTGGGAGAGACCCAGTACTTC. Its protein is CASSSGRVVGETQYF.

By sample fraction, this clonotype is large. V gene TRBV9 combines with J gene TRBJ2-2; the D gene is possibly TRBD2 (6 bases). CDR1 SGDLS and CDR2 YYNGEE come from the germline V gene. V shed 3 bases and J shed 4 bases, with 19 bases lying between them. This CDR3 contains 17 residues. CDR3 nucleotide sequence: TGTGCCAGCAGCGGAAATCTAGCGAAAGATCCCACCGGGGAGCTGTTTTTT. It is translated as CASSGNLAKDPTGELFF.

CDR3 in amino acids: CASSFPGDDTQYF. The CDR3 bases are TGCGCCAGCAGCTTTCCGGGAGATGATACGCAGTATTTT. The V call is TRBV5-1, the J call TRBJ2-3, with a tentative D call TRBD2 (6 bases). V was clipped by 2 bases and J by 6 bases, with 10 bases between them. This CDR3 has 13 residues. Germline V lookup: CDR1 SGHRS, CDR2 YFSETQ.

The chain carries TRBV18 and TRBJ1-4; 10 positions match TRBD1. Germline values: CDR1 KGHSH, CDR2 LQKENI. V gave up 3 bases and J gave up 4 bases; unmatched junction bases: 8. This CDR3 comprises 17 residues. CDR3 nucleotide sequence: TGTGCCAGCTCACCTAATAGACAGGGGGCCGGTAATGAAAAACTGTTTTTT. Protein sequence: CASSPNRQGAGNEKLFF.

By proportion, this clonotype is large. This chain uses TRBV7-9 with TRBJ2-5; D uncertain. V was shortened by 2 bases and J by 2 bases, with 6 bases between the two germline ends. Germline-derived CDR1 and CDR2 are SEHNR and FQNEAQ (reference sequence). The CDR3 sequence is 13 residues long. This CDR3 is CASSLIGQETQYF. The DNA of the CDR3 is TGTGCCAGCAGCTTAATAGGGCAAGAGACCCAGTACTTC.

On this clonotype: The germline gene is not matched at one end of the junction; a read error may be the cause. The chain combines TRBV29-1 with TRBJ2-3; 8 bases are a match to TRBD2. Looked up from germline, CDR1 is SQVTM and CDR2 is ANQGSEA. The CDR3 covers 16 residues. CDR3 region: CGVAREREKNADTQYF. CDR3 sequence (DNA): TGCGGCGTTGCACGTGAGCGGGAGAAGAATGCAGATACGCAGTATTTT.

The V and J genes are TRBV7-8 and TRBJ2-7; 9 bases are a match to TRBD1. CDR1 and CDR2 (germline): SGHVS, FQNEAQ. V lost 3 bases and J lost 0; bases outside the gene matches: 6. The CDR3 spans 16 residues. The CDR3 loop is CASSLAGTGLSYEQYF. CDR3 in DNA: TGTGCCAGCAGCTTGGCCGGGACAGGGCTCTCCTACGAGCAGTACTTC.

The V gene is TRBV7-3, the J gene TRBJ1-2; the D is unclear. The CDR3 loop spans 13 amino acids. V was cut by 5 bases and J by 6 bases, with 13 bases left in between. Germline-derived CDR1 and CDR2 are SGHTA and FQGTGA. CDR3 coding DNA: TGTGCCAGCAGCCCCACCCCAGGAAATGGCTACACCTTC. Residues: CASSPTPGNGYTF.

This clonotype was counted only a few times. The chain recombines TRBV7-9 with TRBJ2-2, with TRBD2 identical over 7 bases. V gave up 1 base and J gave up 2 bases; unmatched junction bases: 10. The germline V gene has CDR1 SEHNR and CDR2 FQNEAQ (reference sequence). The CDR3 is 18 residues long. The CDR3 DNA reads TGTGCCAGCAGCTTAGTGATTCTAGCGGATTCTAACACCGGGGAGCTGTTTTTT. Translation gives CASSLVILADSNTGELFF.

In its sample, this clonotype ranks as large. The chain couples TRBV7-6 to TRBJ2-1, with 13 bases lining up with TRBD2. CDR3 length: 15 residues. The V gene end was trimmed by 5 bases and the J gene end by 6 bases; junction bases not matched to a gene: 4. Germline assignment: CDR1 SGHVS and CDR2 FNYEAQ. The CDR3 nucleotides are TGTGCCAGCAGCAGACTAGCGGGAGGCGCCAATGAGCAGTTCTTC. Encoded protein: CASSRLAGGANEQFF.

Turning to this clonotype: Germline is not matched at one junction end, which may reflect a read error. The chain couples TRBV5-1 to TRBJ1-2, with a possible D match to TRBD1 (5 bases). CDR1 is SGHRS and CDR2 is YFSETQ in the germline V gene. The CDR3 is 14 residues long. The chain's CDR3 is CASSSVTANYVYTF. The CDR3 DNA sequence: TGCGCCAGCAGCTCCGTGACAGCTAACTATGTCTACACCTTC.

In DNA form, the CDR3 reads TGTGCCAGCAGCGTAGGAGGGAACACCGGGGAGCTGTTTTTT. The encoded protein is CASSVGGNTGELFF. The V and J genes are TRBV9 and TRBJ2-2, with D unresolved. Trimming left V 0 bases short and J 1 base short, with 4 bases between. CDR3 length: 14 amino acids. The germline V gene has CDR1 SGDLS and CDR2 YYNGEE.